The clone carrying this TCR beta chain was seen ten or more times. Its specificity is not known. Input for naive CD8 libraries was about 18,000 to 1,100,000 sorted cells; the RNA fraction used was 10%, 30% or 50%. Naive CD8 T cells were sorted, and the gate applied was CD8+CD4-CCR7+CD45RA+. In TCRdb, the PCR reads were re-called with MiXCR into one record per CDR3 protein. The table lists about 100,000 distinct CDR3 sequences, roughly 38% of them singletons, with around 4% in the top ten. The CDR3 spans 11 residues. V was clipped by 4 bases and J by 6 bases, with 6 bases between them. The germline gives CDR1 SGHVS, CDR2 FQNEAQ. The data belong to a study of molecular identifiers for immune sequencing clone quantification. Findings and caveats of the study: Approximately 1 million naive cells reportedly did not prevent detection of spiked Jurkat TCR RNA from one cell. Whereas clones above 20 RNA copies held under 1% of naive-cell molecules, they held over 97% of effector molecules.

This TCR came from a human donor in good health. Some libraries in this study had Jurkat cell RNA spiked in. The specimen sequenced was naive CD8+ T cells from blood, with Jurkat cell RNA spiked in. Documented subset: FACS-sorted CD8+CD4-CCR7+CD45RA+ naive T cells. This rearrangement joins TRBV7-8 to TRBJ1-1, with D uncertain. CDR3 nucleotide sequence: TGTGCCAGCAGCTCCCCCCCTGAAGCTTTCTTT. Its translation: CASSSPPEAFF.